This record concerns one TCR beta chain sequence. The antigen remains unidentified. Documented time point: persistent/refractory GD, antithyroid drugs over 5 years with positive TRAb. PBMC RNA served as the TCR library source. American Thyroid Association guidelines were used to diagnose Graves' disease. In building TCR beta libraries, iRepertoire HTBI primers were used together with Arm-PCR of CDR3 regions. Per the original data handling: Sequenced samples collectively carried under 75 TRBV and 11 to 15 TRBJ segments. Using its own MiXCR run on the multiplex PCR reads, TCRdb lists one record per CDR3 protein. The V and J calls were not made by the authors but by TCRdb's processing. The sample lists 430,000 or so distinct CDR3 sequences, roughly a fifth seen once, with more than 13% in the top ten. This specimen belongs to a study of regulatory T cells in long-lasting Graves disease. Whole-study results and caveats: Persistent cases favored TRBV28, TRBJ1-2 and TRBJ2-5. Persistent cases of Graves' showed reduced TCR diversity relative to newly diagnosed patients.

V was clipped by 9 bases and J by 3 bases, with 14 bases between them. The CDR3 length is 13 residues. The germline V gene has CDR1 ENHRY and CDR2 SYGVKD. The sequence came from a female donor with Graves disease. The sample here was peripheral blood mononuclear cells (PBMCs), taken when the disease was refractory, from a patient treated with antithyroid drugs. The chain uses TRBV10-3 and TRBJ1-2; D gene ambiguous. The CDR3: CAMDAGSDYGYTF. The CDR3 coding sequence is TGTGCCATGGACGCCGGGTCTGACTATGGCTACACCTTC.